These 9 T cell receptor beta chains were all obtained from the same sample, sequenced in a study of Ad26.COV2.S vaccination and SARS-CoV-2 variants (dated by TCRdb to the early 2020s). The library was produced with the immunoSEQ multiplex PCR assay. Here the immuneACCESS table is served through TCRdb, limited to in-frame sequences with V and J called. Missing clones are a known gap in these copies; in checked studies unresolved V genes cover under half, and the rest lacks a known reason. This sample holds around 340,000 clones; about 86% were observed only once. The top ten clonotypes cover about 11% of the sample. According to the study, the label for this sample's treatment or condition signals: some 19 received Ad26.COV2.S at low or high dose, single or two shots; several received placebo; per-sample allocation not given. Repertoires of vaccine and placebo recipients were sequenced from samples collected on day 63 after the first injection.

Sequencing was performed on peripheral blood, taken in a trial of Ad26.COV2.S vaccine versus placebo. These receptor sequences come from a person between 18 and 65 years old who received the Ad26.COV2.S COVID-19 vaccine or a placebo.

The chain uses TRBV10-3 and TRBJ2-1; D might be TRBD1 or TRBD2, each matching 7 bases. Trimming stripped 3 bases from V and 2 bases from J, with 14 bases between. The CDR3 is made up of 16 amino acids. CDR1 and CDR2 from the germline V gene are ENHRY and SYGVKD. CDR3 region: CAISDPSGTAYNEQFF. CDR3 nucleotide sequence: TGTGCCATCAGTGACCCGAGCGGGACAGCCTACAATGAGCAGTTCTTC.

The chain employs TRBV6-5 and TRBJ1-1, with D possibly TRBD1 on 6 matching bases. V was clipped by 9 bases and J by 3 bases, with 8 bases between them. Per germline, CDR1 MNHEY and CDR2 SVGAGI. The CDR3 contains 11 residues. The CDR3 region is CASTGYTEAFF. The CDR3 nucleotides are TGTGCCAGTACAGGGTACACTGAAGCTTTCTTT.

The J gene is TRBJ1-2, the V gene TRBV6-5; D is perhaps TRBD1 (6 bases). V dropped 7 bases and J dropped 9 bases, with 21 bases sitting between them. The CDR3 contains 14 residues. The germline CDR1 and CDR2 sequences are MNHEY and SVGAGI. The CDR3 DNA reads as TGTGCCAGCACCGAAAGGGGGGGGCGGATAAGCTACACCTTC. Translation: CASTERGGRISYTF.

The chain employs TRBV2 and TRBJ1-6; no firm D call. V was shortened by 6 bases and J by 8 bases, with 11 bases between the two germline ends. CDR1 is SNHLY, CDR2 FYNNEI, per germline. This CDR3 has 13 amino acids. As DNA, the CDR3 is TGTGCCAGCAGCGACCTTAGGGATTCACCCCTCCACTTT. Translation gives CASSDLRDSPLHF. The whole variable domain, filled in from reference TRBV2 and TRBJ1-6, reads EPEVTQTPSHQVTQMGQEVILRCVPISNHLYFYWYRQILGQKVEFLVSFYNNEISEKSEIFDDQFSVERPDGSNFTLKIRSTKLEDSAMYFCASSDLRDSPLHFGNGTRLTVT.

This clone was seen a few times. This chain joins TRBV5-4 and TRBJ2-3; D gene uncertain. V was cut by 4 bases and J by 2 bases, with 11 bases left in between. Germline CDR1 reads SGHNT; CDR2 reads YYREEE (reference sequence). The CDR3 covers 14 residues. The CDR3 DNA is TGTGCCAGCAGCCCCACGGAATACACAGATACGCAGTATTTT. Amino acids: CASSPTEYTDTQYF.

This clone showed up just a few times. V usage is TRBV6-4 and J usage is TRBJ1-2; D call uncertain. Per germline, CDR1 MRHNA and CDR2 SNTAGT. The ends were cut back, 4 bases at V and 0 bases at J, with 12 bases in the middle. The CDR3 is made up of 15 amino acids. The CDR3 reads CASSVNLGSNYGYTF. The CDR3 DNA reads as TGTGCCAGCAGTGTGAATTTGGGTTCTAACTATGGCTACACCTTC.

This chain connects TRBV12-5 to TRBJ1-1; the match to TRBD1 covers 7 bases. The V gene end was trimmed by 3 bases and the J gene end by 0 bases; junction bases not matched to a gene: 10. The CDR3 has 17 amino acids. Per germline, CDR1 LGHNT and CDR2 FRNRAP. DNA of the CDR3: TGTGCTAGTGGTTTCTCGACAGGGAATTCGTTGAACACTGAAGCTTTCTTT. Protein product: CASGFSTGNSLNTEAFF.

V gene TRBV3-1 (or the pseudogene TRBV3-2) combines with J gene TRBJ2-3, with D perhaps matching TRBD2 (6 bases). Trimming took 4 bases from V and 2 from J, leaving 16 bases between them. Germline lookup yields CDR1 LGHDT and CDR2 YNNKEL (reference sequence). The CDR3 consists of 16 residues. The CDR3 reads CASSLGLGGLTDTQYF. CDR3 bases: TGTGCCAGCAGCCTGGGACTCGGCGGACTCACAGATACGCAGTATTTT.

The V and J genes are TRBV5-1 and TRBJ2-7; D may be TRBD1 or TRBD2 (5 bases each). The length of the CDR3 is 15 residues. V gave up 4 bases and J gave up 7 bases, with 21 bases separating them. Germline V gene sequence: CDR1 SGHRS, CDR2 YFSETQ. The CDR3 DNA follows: TGCGCCAGCAGCCCTTTCCGGGACCCCCGAGGGGAGCAGTACTTC. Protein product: CASSPFRDPRGEQYF. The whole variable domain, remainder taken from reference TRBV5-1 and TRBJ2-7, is KAGVTQTPRYLIKTRGQQVTLSCSPISGHRSVSWYQQTPGQGLQFLFEYFSETQRNKGNFPGRFSGRQFSNSRSEMNVSTLELGDSALYLCASSPFRDPRGEQYFGPGTRLTVT.